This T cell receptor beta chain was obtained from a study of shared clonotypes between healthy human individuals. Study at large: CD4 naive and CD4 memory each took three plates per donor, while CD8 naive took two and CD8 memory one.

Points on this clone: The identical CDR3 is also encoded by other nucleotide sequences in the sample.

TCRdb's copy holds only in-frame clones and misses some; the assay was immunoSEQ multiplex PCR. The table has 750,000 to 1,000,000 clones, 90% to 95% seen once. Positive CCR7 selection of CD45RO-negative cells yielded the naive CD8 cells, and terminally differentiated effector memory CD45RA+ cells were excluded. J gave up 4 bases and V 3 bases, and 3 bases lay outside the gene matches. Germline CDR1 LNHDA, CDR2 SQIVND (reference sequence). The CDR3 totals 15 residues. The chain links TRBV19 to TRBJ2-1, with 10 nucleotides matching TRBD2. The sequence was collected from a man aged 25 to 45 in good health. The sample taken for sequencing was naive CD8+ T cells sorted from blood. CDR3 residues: CASSMTSGQYNEQFF. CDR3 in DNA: TGTGCCAGTAGTATGACTAGCGGGCAGTACAATGAGCAGTTCTTC.